Listed here is a single T cell receptor beta chain. Germline lookup yields CDR1 SGDLS and CDR2 YYNGEE. The junction had 1 base not matched to a gene; V was cut back by 0 bases and J by 4 bases. The CDR3 totals 14 residues. Per the original methods: Reference gene primers were amplified, and this amplification served to estimate nucleated cell counts. Clones were sequenced by immunoSEQ multiplex PCR, and TCRdb holds only the in-frame ones, with some missing. V, J and clone size are taken as reported in that table, and D and trimming were inferred from the DNA itself. The sample has approximately 280,000 clones; roughly 89% are singletons. This record belongs to a study of blood T cell repertoires in COVID-19. Turning to the study itself: Material from acute and convalescent COVID-19 was sourced from the United States, Italy and Spain. PBMCs, B-cell-depleted T cells, or T cells provided the cDNA or gDNA that made up the material.

The clonotype originates from a middle-aged man with acute or convalescent COVID-19. Sequencing was performed on peripheral blood. This sequence joins TRBV9 and TRBJ2-3; 8 nucleotides agree with TRBD1. CDR3 nucleotides: TGTGCCAGCAGCGTAGGACAGGGGCCAGATACGCAGTATTTT. Amino acids: CASSVGQGPDTQYF.